The TCR beta chain described here comes from a study of T-cell memory formation after mild COVID-19. Whole-study context: Clusters of TCRs were largely donor specific.

The study, taken as a whole, reports: The pre-infection memory compartment contained some responding clones, suggesting cross-reactive memory joined.

TCRdb re-analysed the 5' RACE reads in MiXCR, keeping a single row per CDR3 protein. The table has about 360,000 distinct CDR3 sequences, over 10% seen once. This clonotype was detected ten times or more. Its target is not known. This receptor was taken from a man younger than 30 who had mild COVID-19 (a few samples of this study predate the infection). Cell type and time point are not known. Sequences were obtained from PBMCs or a T cell subset sorted from them (not recorded which).

CDR3 sequence reads: CASSPGAGRSTDTQYF. The CDR3 DNA reads TGTGCCAGCTCACCTGGAGCGGGGAGGAGCACAGATACGCAGTATTTT. This sequence joins TRBV18 and TRBJ2-3; 7 bases map to TRBD2. The CDR3 sequence is 16 residues long. Germline trimming cut 3 bases from V and 0 bases from J; bases unmatched to any gene: 6. Per germline, CDR1 KGHSH and CDR2 LQKENI.